What follows describes a single TCR beta chain. This sample is drawn from a study of identical twins. The length of the CDR3 is 15 residues. V was shortened by 4 bases and J by 4 bases, with 17 bases between the two germline ends. Germline values: CDR1 MNHEY, CDR2 SMNVEV (reference sequence). TCRdb redid the calling of the 5' RACE reads with MiXCR, one entry per CDR3 protein. The sample lists 400,000 to 550,000 distinct CDR3 sequences, roughly 24% seen once, with 2.9% in the top ten. The same specimen was also included in a second study, on T cells expressing NK-cell markers. In that study: The study drew TCR beta repertoires from sorted CD3+CD56+NKG2C+, CD3+CD56+NKG2C- and CD3+CD56-NKG2C+ T cells. Of CD8+ T cells, about 1.0-8% belonged to dominant NKG2C+ clonotypes in five to seven donors.

The clonotype was recovered from a woman between 18 and 29 years old in good health. This chain connects TRBV27 to TRBJ2-7; D uncertain. The sequenced sample consisted of CD4+ T cells sorted from blood. DNA for the CDR3: TGTGCCAGCAGTTCCCGCAGTGTCTCCGCATACGAGCAGTACTTC. Translating gives CASSSRSVSAYEQYF.